The rows below give T cell receptor beta chains drawn from one sample of a study of shared clonotypes between healthy human individuals. The repertoire was sequenced with immunoSEQ multiplex PCR; TCRdb's copy has only in-frame clones and lacks some. The data hold roughly 1.4 million clones, with approximately 98.5% observed a single time. Sequencing input: naive CD4+ T cells sorted from blood. The receptors were sampled from a young man in good health. CDR3s include the opening cysteine and the closing phenylalanine or tryptophan. A D gene is named only where the DNA matches it firmly.

v_call	d_call	cdr3_length	j_call	cdr3_nt	cdr3_aa
TRBV4-1	.	15	TRBJ2-1	TGCGCCAGCAGCCAAGGGAGCGGCTCCTACAATGAGCAGTTCTTC	CASSQGSGSYNEQFF
TRBV6-1	TRBD1	15	TRBJ2-3	TGTGCCAGCAGTTTGGGGACAGGAGCCACAGATACGCAGTATTTT	CASSLGTGATDTQYF
TRBV7-3	.	13	TRBJ2-7	TGTGCCAGCAGCTTCCAACAGGCCTACGAGCAGTACTTC	CASSFQQAYEQYF
TRBV27	.	16	TRBJ2-3	TGTGCCAGCAGTTTATTAGGGCAGAGACCCACAGATACGCAGTATTTT	CASSLLGQRPTDTQYF
TRBV6-1	.	16	TRBJ1-2	TGTGCCAGCAATGAAGCCGGGACACCAACTAACTATGGCTACACCTTC	CASNEAGTPTNYGYTF
TRBV10-1	.	11	TRBJ1-2	TGCGCCAGCAGTGTAGGTCGGTCGGCCACCTTC	CASSVGRSATF
TRBV7-8	TRBD2	16	TRBJ2-1	TGTGCCAGCAGCTTGACTAGCGGGATCAGTTACAATGAGCAGTTCTTC	CASSLTSGISYNEQFF
TRBV2	TRBD1	18	TRBJ1-2	TGTGCCAGCAGTGACGTTACAGGGGACTATAACGCTAACTATGGCTACACCTTC	CASSDVTGDYNANYGYTF
TRBV18	.	12	TRBJ2-7	TGTGCCAGCTCACCGGTCTCCTACGAGCAGTACTTC	CASSPVSYEQYF
TRBV18	.	17	TRBJ1-5	TGTGCCAGCTCACCACGCCCCATCCGGCAGGGGAATCAGCCCCAGCATTTT	CASSPRPIRQGNQPQHF
TRBV10-2	TRBD1	16	TRBJ1-3	TGCGCCAGCACCAGGACCGGGACAGCCTCTGGAAACACCATATATTTT	CASTRTGTASGNTIYF
TRBV7-3	.	14	TRBJ2-1	TGTGCCAGCAGCCCCGGACAGACCTACAATGAGCAGTTCTTC	CASSPGQTYNEQFF
TRBV5-1	.	16	TRBJ2-2	TGCGCCAGCAGCTTCCATGGACAGACGAACACCGGGGAGCTGTTTTTT	CASSFHGQTNTGELFF
TRBV27	.	15	TRBJ2-2	TGTGCCAGCAGACCCATCTTTGGTAACACCGGGGAGCTGTTTTTT	CASRPIFGNTGELFF
TRBV10-2	.	16	TRBJ2-2	TGCGCCAGCAGTGAGGCGGGCGGATCGAACACCGGGGAGCTGTTTTTT	CASSEAGGSNTGELFF